This passage covers 28 T cell receptor beta chains from one sample sequenced in a study of blood T cell repertoires in COVID-19. TCRdb keeps only in-frame clones here, not all; method: immunoSEQ multiplex PCR. The sample yields about 400,000 clones, about 87% seen once. Sequencing used peripheral blood. The receptors originated from a human donor in a cohort sampled during active COVID-19.

V usage is TRBV18 and J usage is TRBJ1-1; the D is unclear. Germline V gene sequence: CDR1 KGHSH, CDR2 LQKENI. The V end was cut by 6 bases, the J end by 0 bases, with 17 bases between. The CDR3 has 16 amino acids. The CDR3 sequence is CASSPVPRGMNTEAFF. The CDR3 DNA reads as TGTGCCAGCTCCCCCGTCCCCCGAGGGATGAACACTGAAGCTTTCTTT.

The gene calls are TRBV11-2 and TRBJ1-2, with no clear D. Per the germline V gene, CDR1 is SGHAT and CDR2 is FQNNGV. The CDR3 covers 12 residues. Trimming took off 1 base at V and 4 bases at J, with 4 bases between the two ends. The CDR3 bases are TGTGCCAGCAGCTTAGTCCTCTATGGCTACACCTTC. Amino acids: CASSLVLYGYTF. Full variable domain (missing parts from reference TRBV11-2 and TRBJ1-2): EAGVAQSPRYKIIEKRQSVAFWCNPISGHATLYWYQQILGQGPKLLIQFQNNGVVDDSQLPKDRFSAERLKGVDSTLKIQPAKLEDSAVYLCASSLVLYGYTFGSGTRLTVV.

The J gene is TRBJ2-3, the V gene TRBV5-1; 8 nucleotides line up with TRBD2. Germline trimming cut 3 bases from V and 6 bases from J; bases unmatched to any gene: 9. CDR1 and CDR2 from the germline V gene are SGHRS and YFSETQ. This CDR3 comprises 15 residues. This chain's CDR3 is CASSSGLVEGDTQYF. The CDR3 coding sequence is TGCGCCAGCAGCTCGGGACTAGTTGAGGGGGATACGCAGTATTTT.

This sequence joins TRBV3-1 (or the pseudogene TRBV3-2) and TRBJ1-2, with 7 bases identical to TRBD1. The length of the CDR3 is 14 residues. Germline loops: CDR1 LGHDT, CDR2 YNNKEL (reference sequence). J was trimmed by 7 bases and V by 0 bases; bases with no gene match: 5. This CDR3 reads CASSQDSQGFGYTF. Written as DNA, the CDR3 is TGTGCCAGCAGCCAAGATTCACAGGGGTTTGGCTACACCTTC.

Concerning this clone itself: A junction boundary mismatches the germline segment, possibly from a read error. J is TRBJ1-1 and V is TRBV30; D is unclear. Germline CDR1 is GTSNPN and CDR2 is SVGIG (reference sequence). This CDR3 region has 11 residues. The CDR3 DNA reads as TGCTCTCTGCTTTGGTGGCCTGAAGCTTTCTTT. Amino acid sequence: CSLLWWPEAFF.

This chain uses TRBV19 with TRBJ2-1, with 7 bases identical to TRBD2. The CDR3 is made up of 13 amino acids. V lost 6 bases, J lost 5 bases, and 4 bases stayed unmatched. Germline-derived CDR1 and CDR2 are LNHDA and SQIVND (reference sequence). CDR3 sequence reads: CASRLASNNEQFF. The CDR3 bases are TGTGCCAGTAGACTAGCGTCGAACAATGAGCAGTTCTTC. The complete variable domain, with remaining parts taken from reference TRBV19 and TRBJ2-1, reads DGGITQSPKYLFRKEGQNVTLSCEQNLNHDAMYWYRQDPGQGLRLIYYSQIVNDFQKGDIAEGYSVSREKKESFPLTVTSAQKNPTAFYLCASRLASNNEQFFGPGTRLTVL.

The rearrangement joins TRBV2 to TRBJ2-7; 9 nucleotides align to TRBD1. V trimming: 9 bases; J trimming: 5 bases; junction bases outside the gene matches: 8. The CDR3 consists of 13 residues. Germline assignment: CDR1 SNHLY and CDR2 FYNNEI. CDR3 nucleotides: TGTGCCAGTACCCCGGGACAGGGCCACGAGCAGTACTTC. It translates to CASTPGQGHEQYF.

This clone was detected only once. The rearrangement uses TRBV27 and TRBJ2-1; 8 positions agree with TRBD2. CDR3 size: 14 residues. After removal of 7 bases from V and 4 bases from J, the junction contained 6 bases not matched to a gene. The germline V gene has CDR1 MNHEY and CDR2 SMNVEV (reference sequence). The CDR3 DNA reads as TGTGCCAGCACCGAGCGGGGGCGTTACAATGAGCAGTTCTTC. Translation: CASTERGRYNEQFF.

The V call is TRBV4-1, the J call TRBJ2-1, with 10 bases fitting TRBD2. In germline, CDR1 is MGHRA, CDR2 YSYEKL. This CDR3 spans 16 amino acids. The junction had 9 bases not matched to a gene; V was cut back by 2 bases and J by 8 bases. CDR3 sequence reads: CASSQTSGADHDEQFF. For the CDR3, the DNA is TGCGCCAGCAGCCAAACTAGCGGGGCAGACCATGATGAGCAGTTCTTC.

The chain recombines TRBV19 with TRBJ2-2; TRBD1 might be the D (5 bases). Trimming shortened V by 6 bases and J by 5 bases, and 13 bases separated the two germline ends. The CDR3 contains 14 residues. Looked up from germline, CDR1 is LNHDA and CDR2 is SQIVND (reference sequence). The CDR3 bases are TGTGCCAGTAGCCAAAGGGCAGGGACCGGGGAGCTGTTTTTT. Amino acids: CASSQRAGTGELFF.

The chain combines TRBV15 with TRBJ2-1, with TRBD2 matching over 12 bases. The ends lost 0 bases at V and 1 base at J; junction bases unmatched: 10. CDR3 size: 20 residues. Germline CDR1 reads LNHNV; CDR2 reads YYDKDF (reference sequence). The CDR3 nucleotides read TGTGCCACCAGCAGAGATCGGGCTAGCGGGGGGGCCGGTTCCTACAATGAGCAGTTCTTC. This sequence encodes CATSRDRASGGAGSYNEQFF.

The rearrangement joins TRBV5-1 to TRBJ1-1; D is undetermined. V lost 1 base, J lost 0 bases, and 13 bases lay in between. The CDR3 sequence is 16 residues long. Germline V gene data show CDR1 as SGHRS and CDR2 as YFSETQ. CDR3 residues: CASSLMGGSVNTEAFF. The CDR3 DNA reads TGCGCCAGCAGCTTGATGGGTGGGAGCGTGAACACTGAAGCTTTCTTT.

The CDR3 here is CASSNPDLGQTVNQETQYF. CDR3 bases: TGTGCCAGCAGTAATCCTGATCTTGGACAGACGGTAAACCAAGAGACCCAGTACTTC. The chain employs TRBV2 and TRBJ2-5, with a possible D match to TRBD1 (6 bases). V was pared by 5 bases and J by 0 bases, with 25 bases between. The CDR3 is made up of 19 amino acids. Germline assignment: CDR1 SNHLY and CDR2 FYNNEI.

The CDR3 protein is CASSDQQGKQYF. Written as DNA, the CDR3 is TGCGCCAGCAGCGATCAACAGGGGAAGCAGTACTTC. The V and J genes are TRBV5-1 and TRBJ2-7, with 7 bases fitting TRBD1. Trimming cost V 4 bases and J 8 bases; bases outside gene matches: 6. There are 12 residues in the CDR3. Germline lookup yields CDR1 SGHRS and CDR2 YFSETQ.

The genes are TRBV10-3 and TRBJ2-2; 9 bases are shared with TRBD2. The V segment lost 2 bases and the J segment 4 bases; nucleotides outside the gene matches: 2. The CDR3 extends over 15 amino acids. The germline V gene encodes CDR1 ENHRY and CDR2 SYGVKD. This CDR3 reads CAISERTSVTGELFF. DNA for the CDR3: TGTGCCATCAGTGAGAGGACTAGCGTCACCGGGGAGCTGTTTTTT.

The chain carries TRBV9 and TRBJ1-3; the D gene is possibly TRBD1 (5 bases). The CDR3 sequence is 15 residues long. CDR1 and CDR2 from the germline V gene are SGDLS and YYNGEE. V was trimmed by 4 bases and J by 0 bases, leaving 11 bases between them. The CDR3: CASSQSGFSGNTIYF. In DNA, the CDR3 is TGTGCCAGCAGCCAATCAGGGTTCTCTGGAAACACCATATATTTT.

DNA for the CDR3: TGTGCCAGCAGCCAAGTTTCGGTCTACGAGCAGTACTTC. Protein: CASSQVSVYEQYF. The chain joins TRBV4-2 to TRBJ2-7; D is uncertain. V lost 1 base, J lost 3 bases, and 7 bases lay in between. This CDR3 spans 13 amino acids. Per the germline V gene, CDR1 is LGHNA and CDR2 is YNFKEQ.

The chain is built from TRBV11-2 and TRBJ2-5, with a possible D match to TRBD1 (6 bases). This CDR3 region has 14 residues. CDR1 and CDR2 (germline): SGHAT, FQNNGV. V was shortened by 3 bases and J by 5 bases, with 13 bases between the two germline ends. CDR3 loop: CASSLRGIGETQYF. The CDR3 DNA reads TGTGCCAGCAGCTTGAGGGGGATCGGGGAGACCCAGTACTTC.

The rearrangement joins TRBV6-1 to TRBJ2-5; TRBD2 might be the D (5 bases). Germline CDR1 is MNHNS and CDR2 is SASEGT. This CDR3 has 15 amino acids. Trimming removed 1 base from V and 3 bases from J, with 12 bases in between. The CDR3 region has the DNA TGTGCCAGCAGTGAAGGAGGGTTTGTTGAAGAGACCCAGTACTTC. It is translated as CASSEGGFVEETQYF.

The J gene is TRBJ2-3, the V gene TRBV7-8; 7 bases match TRBD2. This CDR3 is built from 16 residues. V gave up 5 bases and J gave up 2 bases; unmatched junction bases: 10. CDR1 is SGHVS, CDR2 FQNEAQ, per germline. In DNA form, the CDR3 reads TGTGCCAGCAGCCCAGTTGCTAGCGGATACACAGATACGCAGTATTTT. Amino acid sequence: CASSPVASGYTDTQYF.

This clone occurred once. This chain uses TRBV29-1 with TRBJ1-1; 10 bases are a match to TRBD1. V was clipped by 3 bases and J by 4 bases; unmatched bases: 8. The germline gives CDR1 SQVTM, CDR2 ANQGSEA. This CDR3 spans 15 amino acids. The CDR3: CSVDLTGGKGTEAFF. For the CDR3, the DNA is TGCAGCGTTGATCTGACAGGGGGCAAGGGCACTGAAGCTTTCTTT.

J is TRBJ2-2 and V is TRBV2; D may be TRBD1 (6 bases). The CDR3 runs 14 residues. The germline CDR1 and CDR2 sequences are SNHLY and FYNNEI. V lost 5 bases, J lost 4 bases, and 11 bases lay in between. In DNA, the CDR3 is TGTGCCAGCAGTTCCCCGACAGGCACCGGGGAGCTGTTTTTT. It translates to CASSSPTGTGELFF.

This clone was seen more than once but under ten times. The genes are TRBV2 and TRBJ1-2, with a tentative D call TRBD1 (6 bases). The germline gives CDR1 SNHLY, CDR2 FYNNEI. V lost 3 bases and J 5 bases, leaving 13 bases between the germline ends. CDR3 length equals 14 residues. In DNA, the CDR3 is TGTGCCAGCAGTGATCGGGGCCAGGGGTATGGCTACACCTTC. Encoded protein: CASSDRGQGYGYTF.

The chain is built from TRBV27 and TRBJ2-7; D is possibly TRBD1 (7 bases). The CDR3 contains 13 residues. Trimming stripped 6 bases from V and 7 bases from J, with 16 bases between. Germline V gene sequence: CDR1 MNHEY, CDR2 SMNVEV (reference sequence). This CDR3 reads CASRIYGGQEQYF. CDR3 in DNA: TGTGCCAGCAGAATTTACGGGGGACAGGAGCAGTACTTC.

This rearrangement joins TRBV4-1 to TRBJ1-1; no definite D call. This CDR3 region has 16 residues. V lost 3 bases to trimming and J lost 6 bases, with 20 bases between them. Looked up from germline, CDR1 is MGHRA and CDR2 is YSYEKL. The CDR3 bases are TGCGCCAGCAGCCAGCACCCCAAAAGGTCAGGCGCTGAAGCTTTCTTT. Protein: CASSQHPKRSGAEAFF.

This chain links TRBV19 with TRBJ2-7; 7 bases map to TRBD1. The V gene's germline CDR1 is LNHDA and CDR2 SQIVND (reference sequence). V lost 5 bases to trimming and J lost 3 bases; unmatched junction nucleotides: 13. CDR3 length equals 16 residues. The CDR3 spells CASSGIRQGGLYEQYF. The CDR3 DNA follows: TGTGCCAGTAGTGGAATTCGACAGGGTGGGCTCTACGAGCAGTACTTC.

The chain links TRBV2 to TRBJ2-7, with D perhaps matching TRBD2 (7 bases). V was cut by 3 bases and J by 9 bases, with 18 bases left in between. Germline V gene lookup returns CDR1 SNHLY and CDR2 FYNNEI. This CDR3 contains 14 residues. CDR3 sequence reads: CASSDGGRRGLQYF. CDR3 nucleotide sequence: TGTGCCAGCAGTGATGGGGGGAGGCGGGGGCTGCAGTACTTC.

The chain carries TRBV24-1 and TRBJ2-5; D call uncertain. CDR3 length equals 14 residues. V shed 5 bases and J shed 2 bases, with 11 bases lying between them. CDR1 is KGHDR, CDR2 SFDVKD, per germline. CDR3 loop: CATSAATAQETQYF. The CDR3 DNA follows: TGTGCCACCAGTGCTGCTACAGCTCAAGAGACCCAGTACTTC.